The entry below gives a single TCR beta chain sequence along with its context. Its target is unknown. The ends were cut back, 1 base at V and 7 bases at J, with 11 bases in the middle. Looked up from germline, CDR1 is LGHDT and CDR2 is YNNKEL (reference sequence). This CDR3 is 14 amino acids long. Treatment reported: about 20 received Ad26.COV2.S at low or high dose, single or two shots; about 5 received placebo; per-sample allocation not given. Material that was analyzed had been drawn on day 63 after the first vaccine or placebo injection. Here immunoSEQ multiplex PCR was the method, and the copy in TCRdb shows in-frame clones only, minus some. This sample has about 350,000 clones, with approximately 90% found just once. This specimen belongs to a study of Ad26.COV2.S vaccination and SARS-CoV-2 variants. Across the whole study: Donor was in the COV1001 Ad26.COV2.S trial arm. General observations from the study: Spike-specific TCR breadth was greater in vaccine than placebo recipients.

The sample consisted of peripheral blood, taken in a trial of Ad26.COV2.S vaccine versus placebo. The chain combines TRBV3-1 (or the pseudogene TRBV3-2) with TRBJ1-5; D is uncertain. This clonotype was obtained from a person aged 18-65 years who received the Ad26.COV2.S COVID-19 vaccine or a placebo. CDR3 sequence (DNA): TGTGCCAGCAGCCAAGTGCCCTCTCGACAGCCCCAGCATTTT. Encoded protein: CASSQVPSRQPQHF.